A single sample gave rise to the 32 T cell receptor beta chains below, sequenced in a study of blood T cell repertoires in COVID-19. Produced via immunoSEQ multiplex PCR; TCRdb's table is partial and in-frame only. The sample has 120,000 to 150,000 clones, 75% to 85% seen once. The sequenced sample was peripheral blood. The receptors come from a human donor with acute or convalescent COVID-19. The donor label of this sample is uncertain.

The gene calls are TRBV20-1 and TRBJ1-1; 8 positions agree with TRBD1. After removal of 3 bases from V and 4 bases from J, the junction contained 16 bases not matched to a gene. The germline V gene has CDR1 DFQATT and CDR2 SNEGSKA (reference sequence). CDR3 length equals 17 residues. CDR3 protein: CSASLGQGSFGGTEAFF. CDR3 in DNA: TGCAGTGCTAGTCTCGGACAGGGATCCTTTGGGGGCACTGAAGCTTTCTTT.

This clone was seen more than once but under ten times. The chain joins TRBV5-5 to TRBJ1-2; a possible D gene is TRBD1 (6 bases). Germline V gives CDR1 SGHKS, CDR2 YYEKEE (reference sequence). Trimming cost V 0 bases and J 6 bases, with 15 bases left between them. The CDR3 loop spans 15 amino acids. The chain's CDR3 is CASSLGQGRTDGYTF. CDR3 DNA sequence: TGTGCCAGCAGCTTGGGGCAGGGGCGCACGGATGGCTACACCTTC.

V gene TRBV7-9 combines with J gene TRBJ2-1; perhaps TRBD2 as D (5 bases). Trimming took 3 bases from V and 7 from J, leaving 10 bases between them. This CDR3 region has 13 residues. The germline CDR1 and CDR2 sequences are SEHNR and FQNEAQ (reference sequence). CDR3 nucleotides: TGTGCCAGCAGCTTCGAACTAGTAAATGAGCAGTTCTTC. Encoded protein: CASSFELVNEQFF.

The rearrangement uses TRBV5-4 and TRBJ2-5, with 7 bases lining up with TRBD1. V dropped 5 bases and J dropped 1; count of bases not matched to a gene: 2. Germline CDR1 reads SGHNT; CDR2 reads YYREEE (reference sequence). The CDR3 is 13 residues long. CDR3 sequence (DNA): TGTGCCAGCAGTAGGACAGGCCAAGAGACCCAGTACTTC. This translates into CASSRTGQETQYF.

The chain recombines TRBV14 with TRBJ1-3, with D unresolved. Between the trimmed V and J ends, which lost 0 bases and 2 bases, there was a span of 11 bases. Germline CDR1 SGHDN, CDR2 FVKESK. The length of the CDR3 is 16 residues. This CDR3 is CASSQDLPGAGNTIYF. The CDR3 DNA reads TGTGCCAGCAGCCAAGATCTCCCAGGCGCTGGAAACACCATATATTTT.

About this clone: Other DNA sequences in the same sample also yield this CDR3. The V gene is TRBV7-3, the J gene TRBJ1-1; the D is unclear. Germline CDR1 SGHTA, CDR2 FQGTGA. The CDR3 totals 13 residues. V lost 5 bases to trimming and J lost 1 base, with 8 bases between them. Written as DNA, the CDR3 is TGTGCCAGCAGCGTCCAGGAGAACACTGAAGCTTTCTTT. This encodes CASSVQENTEAFF. The entire variable domain, with the rest obtained from reference TRBV7-3 and TRBJ1-1, is as follows: GAGVSQTPSNKVTEKGKYVELRCDPISGHTALYWYRQSLGQGPEFLIYFQGTGAADDSGLPNDRFFAVRPEGSVSTLKIQRTERGDSAVYLCASSVQENTEAFFGQGTRLTVV.

The gene calls are TRBV25-1 and TRBJ2-1, with 13 positions matching TRBD2. Germline-derived CDR1 and CDR2 are MGHDK and SYGVNS. The CDR3 is made up of 15 amino acids. Trimming took 2 bases from V and 7 from J; bases not matched to a gene: 2. CDR3 sequence: CASSETGLAGNEQFF. The CDR3 bases are TGTGCCAGCAGTGAAACGGGACTAGCGGGGAATGAGCAGTTCTTC.

The chain uses TRBV19 and TRBJ1-6; D possibly corresponds to TRBD1 (6 bases). V gave up 7 bases and J gave up 9 bases, with 16 bases separating them. CDR3 length: 14 amino acids. Germline V gene data show CDR1 as LNHDA and CDR2 as SQIVND (reference sequence). CDR3: CASTREPRGSPLHF. In DNA form, the CDR3 reads TGTGCCAGTACTAGAGAACCCAGGGGTTCACCCCTCCACTTT.

The chain carries TRBV6-5 and TRBJ2-3, with a possible D match to TRBD2 (6 bases). This CDR3 spans 14 amino acids. Germline V lookup: CDR1 MNHEY, CDR2 SVGAGI. Deletions cut 6 bases from V and 11 bases from J, with 21 bases between. The CDR3 nucleotides read TGTGCCAGCAGCCTCCGGGACTCCAAGAGTGGGCAGTATTTT. Residues: CASSLRDSKSGQYF.

V gene TRBV10-3 combines with J gene TRBJ2-1; TRBD2 might be the D (5 bases). The V end was cut by 0 bases, the J end by 6 bases, with 12 bases between. The CDR3 is 15 residues long. Germline CDR1 and CDR2: ENHRY and SYGVKD. The CDR3 region has the DNA TGTGCCATCAGTGAGTCATGGGCGGACTTCAATGAGCAGTTCTTC. Translation gives CAISESWADFNEQFF.

This clone was recorded only once. The chain employs TRBV5-8 and TRBJ2-7; 7 bases map to TRBD1. The CDR3 has 15 amino acids. With 6 bases clipped from V and 0 bases from J, the junction kept 9 bases outside the gene matches. The germline CDR1 and CDR2 sequences are SGHTS and YDEGEE. CDR3 coding DNA: TGTGCCAGCACCCTCGACAGGGAAGGCTCCTACGAGCAGTACGTC. The encoded protein is CASTLDREGSYEQYV.

This chain uses TRBV30 with TRBJ2-7, with 10 bases that match TRBD1. CDR1 GTSNPN and CDR2 SVGIG come from the germline V gene (reference sequence). The CDR3 is made up of 14 amino acids. J was trimmed by 5 bases and V by 5 bases; bases with no gene match: 9. CDR3 protein: CAWDPGQGSHEQYF. CDR3 DNA: TGTGCCTGGGACCCGGGACAGGGGTCCCACGAGCAGTACTTC.

This clone was detected once. V is TRBV5-4 and J is TRBJ2-2; TRBD2 might be the D (5 bases). This CDR3 is 15 amino acids long. Germline V CDR1 and CDR2: SGHNT, YYREEE (reference sequence). V was shortened by 6 bases and J by 0 bases, with 12 bases between the two germline ends. CDR3 bases: TGTGCCAGCAACATCGAGGGTACGAACACCGGGGAGCTGTTTTTT. This codes for CASNIEGTNTGELFF.

The chain links TRBV3-1 (or the pseudogene TRBV3-2) to TRBJ1-1; 8 bases line up with TRBD1. The V gene's germline CDR1 is LGHDT and CDR2 YNNKEL (reference sequence). J gave up 1 base and V 4 bases, and 5 bases lay outside the gene matches. The CDR3 has 15 residues. The CDR3 here is CASSLSGTGNTEAFF. In nucleotides, the CDR3 is TGTGCCAGCAGCCTATCCGGGACAGGGAACACTGAAGCTTTCTTT.

The rearrangement uses TRBV6-6 and TRBJ2-3; TRBD1 agrees at 8 bases. Germline CDR1 is MNHNY and CDR2 is SVGAGI (reference sequence). This CDR3 contains 15 residues. The V and J ends lost 6 bases and 1 base, in that order; junction bases with no gene match: 6. CDR3 region: CASSRGQGGTDTQYF. CDR3 in DNA: TGTGCCAGCAGCCGTGGACAGGGAGGCACAGATACGCAGTATTTT.

The rearrangement uses TRBV5-1 and TRBJ2-3; D unclear. CDR3 length equals 16 residues. The germline V gene encodes CDR1 SGHRS and CDR2 YFSETQ. V shed 0 bases and J shed 4 bases, with 15 bases lying between them. The DNA of the CDR3 is TGCGCCAGCAGCTTGGCCGGAACGGAGTATGCAGATACGCAGTATTTT. This gives the protein CASSLAGTEYADTQYF.

This chain joins TRBV30 and TRBJ1-1; D gene unclear. This CDR3 has 14 residues. Looked up from germline, CDR1 is GTSNPN and CDR2 is SVGIG (reference sequence). Between the trimmed V and J ends, which lost 1 base and 1 base, there was a span of 10 bases. The CDR3 region has the DNA TGTGCCTGGAGTGGTCCCACAGAGAACACTGAAGCTTTCTTT. It is translated as CAWSGPTENTEAFF.

This chain links TRBV2 with TRBJ1-2; D gene unclear. From germline, CDR1 is SNHLY and CDR2 FYNNEI. The V gene lost 5 bases and the J gene lost 4 bases, with 14 bases spanning the gap. The CDR3 is 14 residues long. Here the CDR3 DNA reads TGTGCCAGCAGTCAACAGTCTGTAGGCTATGGCTACACCTTC. This encodes CASSQQSVGYGYTF.

V usage is TRBV3-1 (or the pseudogene TRBV3-2) and J usage is TRBJ1-3; D gene uncertain. The germline V gene has CDR1 LGHDT and CDR2 YNNKEL (reference sequence). Trimming left V 4 bases short and J 1 base short, with 14 bases between. There are 16 residues in the CDR3. CDR3 sequence reads: CASSPRSPLSGNTIYF. The CDR3 DNA is TGTGCCAGCAGCCCTCGGTCCCCGTTATCTGGAAACACCATATATTTT.

The V call is TRBV7-6, the J call TRBJ2-1; TRBD1 matches 8 bases. J gave up 3 bases and V 5 bases, and 6 bases lay outside the gene matches. CDR1 and CDR2 (germline): SGHVS, FNYEAQ. The CDR3 runs to 15 residues. CDR3 loop: CASSQDRVYYNEQFF. CDR3 in DNA: TGTGCCAGCAGCCAGGACAGGGTTTACTACAATGAGCAGTTCTTC.

The rearrangement joins TRBV27 to TRBJ2-7; 7 bases are a match to TRBD1. The CDR3 loop spans 13 amino acids. Germline CDR1 and CDR2: MNHEY and SMNVEV (reference sequence). The V segment lost 6 bases and the J segment 6 bases; nucleotides outside the gene matches: 8. CDR3: CASSPTGLFEQYF. The CDR3 DNA follows: TGTGCCAGCAGCCCGACAGGGTTGTTCGAGCAGTACTTC.

This clone was counted at least ten times. The V gene is TRBV4-1, the J gene TRBJ2-1; perhaps TRBD2 as D (6 bases). Germline-derived CDR1 and CDR2 are MGHRA and YSYEKL. Trimming pared 4 bases from V and 13 bases from J, leaving 14 bases between. The CDR3 contains 12 residues. The DNA for the CDR3 is TGCGCCAGCAGCCCCGAGGCGGGACCCCAGTTCTTC. This sequence encodes CASSPEAGPQFF.

V is TRBV18 and J is TRBJ1-1; D ambiguous. The CDR3 has 13 residues. Trimming left V 1 base short and J 1 base short, with 4 bases between. Germline-derived CDR1 and CDR2 are KGHSH and LQKENI. CDR3 DNA sequence: TGTGCCAGCTCACCACACAAGAACACTGAAGCTTTCTTT. Amino acids: CASSPHKNTEAFF. Using reference TRBV18 and TRBJ1-1 for the parts outside the CDR3, the full variable domain is NAGVMQNPRHLVRRRGQEARLRCSPMKGHSHVYWYRQLPEEGLKFMVYLQKENIIDESGMPKERFSAEFPKEGPSILRIQQVVRGDSAAYFCASSPHKNTEAFFGQGTRLTVV.

The chain uses TRBV6-2 or TRBV6-3 and TRBJ2-1; D gene ambiguous. Deletions cut 6 bases from V and 0 bases from J, with 12 bases between. Germline V lookup: CDR1 MNHEY, CDR2 SVGEGT. The CDR3 extends over 15 amino acids. This chain's CDR3 is CASSPSPSSYNEQFF. The CDR3 nucleotides read TGTGCCAGCAGCCCGAGTCCGAGCTCCTACAATGAGCAGTTCTTC.

This clone was picked up one time. V gene TRBV3-1 (or the pseudogene TRBV3-2) combines with J gene TRBJ1-1; no clear D gene. The CDR3 has 15 residues. Trimming left V 0 bases short and J 12 bases short, with 20 bases between. CDR1 LGHDT and CDR2 YNNKEL come from the germline V gene (reference sequence). The CDR3 region is CASSQDLAPGLKSFF. CDR3 coding DNA: TGTGCCAGCAGCCAAGATCTGGCCCCTGGTCTTAAGTCTTTCTTT.

CDR3 in DNA: TGTGCCACCGGGAGGTCAGGCCATCAGCCCCAGCATTTT. Translation gives CATGRSGHQPQHF. V and J are TRBV6-5 and TRBJ1-5; D remains ambiguous. V lost 10 bases to trimming and J lost 5 bases, with 15 bases between them. Germline CDR1 is MNHEY and CDR2 is SVGAGI. The CDR3 is 13 amino acids.

This clone was found once. The J gene is TRBJ2-1, the V gene TRBV2; D is possibly TRBD1 (6 bases). The CDR3 runs to 12 residues. The V end lost 6 bases, the J end lost 9 bases, and 12 bases lay between the germline ends. Per germline, CDR1 SNHLY and CDR2 FYNNEI. In nucleotides, the CDR3 is TGTGCCAGCAGGACCCAGGGGCCTGAGCAGTTCTTC. Its translation is CASRTQGPEQFF. The complete variable domain, with remaining parts taken from reference TRBV2 and TRBJ2-1, reads EPEVTQTPSHQVTQMGQEVILRCVPISNHLYFYWYRQILGQKVEFLVSFYNNEISEKSEIFDDQFSVERPDGSNFTLKIRSTKLEDSAMYFCASRTQGPEQFFGPGTRLTVL.

The chain is built from TRBV7-6 and TRBJ2-3, with 8 bases aligning to TRBD2. CDR1 is SGHVS and CDR2 is FNYEAQ in the germline V gene. V shed 6 bases, J shed 4 bases, and the junction held 15 bases outside the gene matches. The CDR3 covers 17 residues. As DNA, the CDR3 is TGTGCCAGCAGTCCCGGAGGGCGGGGGGCAGAGGCAGATACGCAGTATTTT. Its translation: CASSPGGRGAEADTQYF. Complete variable domain (other parts from reference TRBV7-6 and TRBJ2-3): GAGVSQSPRYKVTKRGQDVALRCDPISGHVSLYWYRQALGQGPEFLTYFNYEAQQDKSGLPNDRFSAERPEGSISTLTIQRTEQRDSAMYRCASSPGGRGAEADTQYFGPGTRLTVL.

This chain's CDR3 is CASSLSLGQGAYEQYF. The CDR3 nucleotides read TGCGCCAGCAGCCTATCGCTGGGACAGGGAGCCTACGAGCAGTACTTC. V is TRBV4-1 and J is TRBJ2-7, with 9 nucleotides matching TRBD1. Germline CDR1 is MGHRA and CDR2 is YSYEKL. The CDR3 length is 16 residues. With V trimmed by 4 bases and J by 2 bases, 9 bases remained unmatched.

The chain has TRBV5-6 and TRBJ1-4; D perhaps matches TRBD1 (5 bases). The ends were cut back, 0 bases at V and 5 bases at J, with 11 bases in the middle. Looked up from germline, CDR1 is SGHDT and CDR2 is YYEEEE. The CDR3 is 15 residues long. CDR3 nucleotides: TGTGCCAGCAGCTTGGAGCCAGGGCCCAATGAAAAACTGTTTTTT. It yields the protein CASSLEPGPNEKLFF.

This clone has a count of ten or more. V is TRBV12-3 or TRBV12-4 and J is TRBJ1-2, with 8 bases matching TRBD1. CDR3 size: 13 residues. The junction had 7 bases not matched to a gene; V was cut back by 10 bases and J by 3 bases. The CDR3 coding sequence is TGTGCCACCCTGACGGGACAGGACTATGGCTACACCTTC. Protein product: CATLTGQDYGYTF.

This sequence joins TRBV9 and TRBJ1-3; 7 bases map to TRBD1. The germline CDR1 and CDR2 sequences are SGDLS and YYNGEE. The V gene end was trimmed by 4 bases and the J gene end by 0 bases; junction bases not matched to a gene: 7. The CDR3 is 16 residues long. The CDR3 DNA reads as TGTGCCAGCAGCACCTGGGACAGCTACTCTGGAAACACCATATATTTT. This encodes CASSTWDSYSGNTIYF.